Listed below are T cell receptor beta chains from one sample, sequenced in a study of OX40 agonist ivuxolimab in advanced cancers. Profiling relied on immunoSEQ multiplex PCR, and the TCRdb table lists in-frame clones only, not all of them. The sample carries some 48,000 clones, roughly 84% recorded once. The sequencing here drew on CD4+ or CD8+ T cells sorted from blood, taken in a trial of the OX40 agonist ivuxolimab. The receptors here all came from an adult with an advanced solid tumor such as melanoma, head and neck, liver or kidney cancer. Each CDR3 is given with its conserved first and last residue. A D gene is named only where the DNA matches it firmly. Only some rows state a clone size, as once, few, many or a class for expanded clones.

j_call v_call d_call clone_size cdr3_nt cdr3_aa
TRBJ1-5 TRBV27 TRBD1 . TGTGCCAGCAGTTTATCGGGACAGGGCTTGGGGCCCCAGCATTTT CASSLSGQGLGPQHF
TRBJ1-1 TRBV7-9 TRBD1 few TGTGCCAGCAGCCACTCGACAGGGCCGAACACTGAAGCTTTCTTT CASSHSTGPNTEAFF
TRBJ2-2 TRBV27 . . TGTGCCAGCAGCGAGGGGACTGCGAACACCGGGGAGCTGTTTTTT CASSEGTANTGELFF
TRBJ2-3 TRBV7-9 . few TGTGCCGACCAAGTATTAGGTTTTGGAGATACGCAGTATTTT CADQVLGFGDTQYF
TRBJ2-1 TRBV6-6 TRBD2 . TGTGCCAGCAGTTATGGGAGCGGGAGGGCTTTCTTTGAGCAGTTCTTC CASSYGSGRAFFEQFF
TRBJ1-6 TRBV2 . . TGTGCCAGCAGTGTAAGGGCGGGGGAGAATTCACCCCTCCACTTT CASSVRAGENSPLHF
TRBJ2-3 TRBV28 . . TGTGCCAGCAGTTCCATGGACAGCACAGATACGCAGTATTTT CASSSMDSTDTQYF
TRBJ1-5 TRBV7-6 TRBD1 . TGTGCCAGCAGCCCCGGACAGGGAGGTCAGCCCCAGCATTTT CASSPGQGGQPQHF
TRBJ2-7 TRBV9 TRBD2 once TGTGCCAGCAGCGTAGGGGTAGCGGGGGGGCTCCACGAGCAGTACTTC CASSVGVAGGLHEQYF
TRBJ1-1 TRBV6-1 . . TGTGCCAGCAGTCCGGGACATAGGGCTTTCTTT CASSPGHRAFF
TRBJ2-2 TRBV7-2 TRBD2 . TGTGCCAGCAGCTTAATCCGAACTAGCGGAGCGAACACCGGGGAGCTGTTTTTT CASSLIRTSGANTGELFF
TRBJ2-1 TRBV11-2 TRBD1 . TGTGCCAGCAGCTTAGGAGGGACAGGCTACAATGAGCAGTTCTTC CASSLGGTGYNEQFF
TRBJ2-2 TRBV29-1 TRBD2 . TGCAGCGTCGGTGTAGCGGGAGTTACCGGGGAGCTGTTTTTT CSVGVAGVTGELFF
TRBJ2-7 TRBV27 . . TGTGCCAGCAGCGACGCGTCCTACGAGCAGTACTTC CASSDASYEQYF
TRBJ2-7 TRBV7-9 . . TGTGCCAGCAGCTTAGATACAGACTCCTACGAGCAGTACTTC CASSLDTDSYEQYF
TRBJ2-1 TRBV28 . . TGTGCCAGCAGTTTAGGCTTGGAGCCCAATGAGCAGTTCTTC CASSLGLEPNEQFF
TRBJ2-1 TRBV30 . . TGTGCCGTGCGCCATGTTTATTACAATGAGCAGTTCTTC CAVRHVYYNEQFF
TRBJ1-2 TRBV18 . . TGTGCCAGCTCACCAATCCCTGGAACTATTGAGGACTACACCTTC CASSPIPGTIEDYTF